These 28 T cell receptor beta chains were sequenced from one sample in a study of T cells after yellow fever vaccination. From the 5' RACE reads, TCRdb called clonotypes with MiXCR, one entry per CDR3 protein. The data hold about 320,000 distinct CDR3 sequences, with 3.5% to 4.5% observed a single time. The sample here was PBMCs, taken 15 days after the yellow fever booster vaccination. The receptors come from a man younger than 35 who received the YFV17D yellow fever vaccine.

V gene TRBV12-3 or TRBV12-4 combines with J gene TRBJ1-2; D not resolved. This CDR3 spans 15 amino acids. V was shortened by 0 bases and J by 0 bases, with 8 bases between the two germline ends. Here the CDR3 DNA reads TGTGCCAGCAGTTTAGCGGGCGGGTCTAACTATGGCTACACCTTC. It codes for CASSLAGGSNYGYTF.

The V call is TRBV20-1, the J call TRBJ1-5; D remains ambiguous. This CDR3 is 12 amino acids long. V dropped 2 bases and J dropped 7 bases, with 9 bases sitting between them. Germline CDR1 reads DFQATT; CDR2 reads SNEGSKA (reference sequence). CDR3 amino acids: CSARNPGQPQHF. The DNA of the CDR3 is TGCAGTGCTAGAAACCCGGGGCAGCCCCAGCATTTT.

In this sample, this clonotype turned up many times. The CDR3 here is CASSLGRGSTWGELFF. The DNA for the CDR3 is TGTGCCAGCAGTTTGGGCCGGGGCTCGACTTGGGGGGAGCTGTTTTTT. This sequence joins TRBV28 and TRBJ2-2; D may match TRBD1 or TRBD2 (5 bases each). Germline CDR1 reads MDHEN; CDR2 reads SYDVKM. V lost 3 bases, J lost 8 bases, and 19 bases lay in between. The CDR3 loop spans 16 amino acids.

There are a few counts of this clonotype. This sequence joins TRBV2 and TRBJ1-1; D uncertain. There are 10 residues in the CDR3. V dropped 10 bases and J dropped 5 bases, with 8 bases sitting between them. From germline, CDR1 is SNHLY and CDR2 FYNNEI. CDR3 amino acids: CAIRGTEAFF. CDR3 nucleotides: TGTGCCATACGTGGGACTGAAGCTTTCTTT.

The rearrangement joins TRBV4-2 to TRBJ2-3; TRBD2 matches 7 bases. The CDR3 runs to 16 residues. Looked up from germline, CDR1 is LGHNA and CDR2 is YNFKEQ. V was clipped by 1 base and J by 4 bases; unmatched bases: 8. The CDR3 DNA sequence: TGTGCCAGCAGCCAAGGTGGCGGGGGATCGGCAGATACGCAGTATTTT. Translation gives CASSQGGGGSADTQYF.

The table lists this clonotype with a few counts. The genes are TRBV5-6 and TRBJ1-5; D is perhaps TRBD1 (6 bases). The CDR3 has 12 residues. Germline CDR1 is SGHDT and CDR2 is YYEEEE. V lost 5 bases and J lost 7, with 10 bases in between. The CDR3 is CASSSGVQPQHF. CDR3 DNA: TGTGCCAGCAGTTCAGGGGTCCAGCCCCAGCATTTT.

V gene TRBV7-6 combines with J gene TRBJ1-2; the D gene is possibly TRBD1 (6 bases). Trimming removed 5 bases at V and 7 bases at J, with 20 bases between. The CDR3 loop spans 15 amino acids. The germline V gene has CDR1 SGHVS and CDR2 FNYEAQ. The CDR3 region has the DNA TGTGCCAGCAGCCCGGTCCGGGGGCGCGACGCTGGCTACACCTTC. This gives the protein CASSPVRGRDAGYTF.

This clonotype turned up a few times. The rearrangement joins TRBV5-4 to TRBJ2-7, with 7 bases fitting TRBD2. This CDR3 is built from 15 residues. V shed 2 bases, J shed 4 bases, and the junction held 9 bases outside the gene matches. From germline, CDR1 is SGHNT and CDR2 YYREEE (reference sequence). CDR3 amino acids: CASSFERDSSYEQYF. The CDR3 DNA reads as TGTGCCAGCAGCTTCGAGCGGGATTCTAGTTACGAGCAGTACTTC.

V is TRBV4-1 and J is TRBJ2-2; D is unresolved. Trimming left V 1 base short and J 6 bases short, with 9 bases between. Germline CDR1 MGHRA, CDR2 YSYEKL. This CDR3 has 14 amino acids. In DNA form, the CDR3 reads TGCGCCAGCAGCCAAGGGGCAAAGGCCGGGGAGCTGTTTTTT. Translating it yields CASSQGAKAGELFF.

DNA of the CDR3: TGCGCCAGCAGCTCGCCGGGGGCTGGAAACACCATATATTTT. Translated, it gives CASSSPGAGNTIYF. The chain employs TRBV5-1 and TRBJ1-3, with D perhaps matching TRBD1 (5 bases). This CDR3 is built from 14 residues. The V gene lost 3 bases and the J gene lost 2 bases, with 9 bases spanning the gap. CDR1 is SGHRS, CDR2 YFSETQ, per germline.

The chain is built from TRBV20-1 and TRBJ1-1, with a tentative D call TRBD1 (5 bases). The CDR3 spans 15 residues. Looked up from germline, CDR1 is DFQATT and CDR2 is SNEGSKA (reference sequence). V dropped 1 base and J dropped 1 base, with 13 bases sitting between them. CDR3 in amino acids: CSARVLTAGNTEAFF. CDR3 DNA sequence: TGCAGTGCTAGAGTACTGACAGCTGGGAACACTGAAGCTTTCTTT.

This clonotype was seen a handful of times. This chain connects TRBV7-2 to TRBJ2-5; possibly TRBD2 for D (5 bases). V gave up 3 bases and J gave up 4 bases, with 9 bases separating them. CDR1 is SGHTA, CDR2 FQGNSA, per germline. The CDR3 extends over 13 amino acids. CDR3 amino acids: CASSFGEVETQYF. The CDR3 bases are TGTGCCAGCAGCTTCGGGGAAGTAGAGACCCAGTACTTC.

The chain joins TRBV6-2 or TRBV6-3 to TRBJ1-1; D might be TRBD1 (5 bases). Germline V gene sequence: CDR1 MNHEY, CDR2 SVGEGT. The V end was cut by 2 bases, the J end by 0 bases, with 16 bases between. The CDR3 length is 17 residues. CDR3 DNA sequence: TGTGCCAGCAGTTACGGGCCCCGAAGGGGTATGAACACTGAAGCTTTCTTT. Protein sequence: CASSYGPRRGMNTEAFF.

This clonotype was found a few times. The CDR3 DNA is TGTGCCAGCAGCCCCTTAGCGGGAAACACTGAAGCTTTCTTT. As protein: CASSPLAGNTEAFF. The chain combines TRBV7-3 with TRBJ1-1, with D hard to call. The CDR3 has 14 amino acids. CDR1 and CDR2 (germline): SGHTA, FQGTGA. Trimming shortened V by 5 bases and J by 2 bases, and 12 bases separated the two germline ends.

This clonotype was observed many times. V usage is TRBV5-6 and J usage is TRBJ2-7; tentative D call: TRBD2 (6 bases). CDR1 and CDR2 from the germline V gene are SGHDT and YYEEEE. CDR3 length: 15 residues. Between the trimmed V and J ends, which lost 0 bases and 0 bases, there was a span of 10 bases. CDR3 DNA: TGTGCCAGCAGCTTGGCGGGGGTGGACTCCTACGAGCAGTACTTC. It specifies CASSLAGVDSYEQYF.

There are many counts of this clonotype. V and J are TRBV29-1 and TRBJ2-3; 11 nucleotides align to TRBD1. The CDR3 length is 14 residues. With V trimmed by 2 bases and J by 5 bases, 3 bases remained unmatched. Per germline, CDR1 SQVTM and CDR2 ANQGSEA. CDR3 sequence reads: CSVEKGQGGDTQYF. The DNA of the CDR3 is TGCAGCGTTGAAAAGGGACAGGGGGGAGATACGCAGTATTTT.

This clonotype was found many times. Just one base apart from a much larger clone, this may be a read error. This sequence joins TRBV7-2 and TRBJ1-2, with D maybe TRBD1 (6 bases). The V gene lost 1 base and the J gene lost 4 bases, with 10 bases spanning the gap. CDR1 and CDR2 from the germline V gene are SGHTA and FQGNSA. This CDR3 has 14 residues. CDR3 residues: CASSLVQGLYGYTF. The CDR3 DNA reads as TGTGCCAGCAGCTTAGTGCAGGGGCTCTATGGCTACACCTTC.

This clonotype was seen only a few times. The chain couples TRBV6-6 to TRBJ2-3; 7 bases agree with TRBD1. CDR3 size: 14 residues. V was clipped by 5 bases and J by 5 bases; unmatched bases: 7. CDR1 and CDR2 (germline): MNHNY, SVGAGI (reference sequence). The CDR3 loop is CASSPRTGRDTQYF. In DNA, the CDR3 is TGTGCCAGCAGTCCTCGGACAGGTCGAGATACGCAGTATTTT.

This clonotype was seen ten or more times. The rearrangement uses TRBV9 and TRBJ1-5, with 9 nucleotides matching TRBD1. Germline V gives CDR1 SGDLS, CDR2 YYNGEE. CDR3 length equals 14 residues. V dropped 0 bases and J dropped 5; count of bases not matched to a gene: 0. The chain's CDR3 is CASSVGQGDQPQHF. CDR3 DNA: TGTGCCAGCAGCGTAGGACAGGGGGATCAGCCCCAGCATTTT.

This rearrangement joins TRBV2 to TRBJ1-3; the match to TRBD1 covers 10 bases. The length of the CDR3 is 16 residues. Trimming at V came to 6 bases and at J to 4 bases, leaving 9 bases not matched to a gene. From germline, CDR1 is SNHLY and CDR2 FYNNEI. CDR3 nucleotide sequence: TGTGCCAGCAGCTCGGGACAGGGGAGAGGAGGAAACACCATATATTTT. The encoded protein is CASSSGQGRGGNTIYF.

This clonotype has at least ten counts. V is TRBV5-1 and J is TRBJ1-2; D is unclear. V dropped 4 bases and J dropped 8 bases, with 12 bases sitting between them. Germline V gene sequence: CDR1 SGHRS, CDR2 YFSETQ. The CDR3 loop spans 12 amino acids. CDR3 sequence (DNA): TGCGCCAGCAGCACGGGTGTAGAGGGCTACACCTTC. Protein sequence: CASSTGVEGYTF.

This clonotype was detected a few times. V gene TRBV5-1 combines with J gene TRBJ1-3; unclear D gene. With 4 bases removed from V and 0 bases from J, the gap between germline ends came to 8 bases. The germline CDR1 and CDR2 sequences are SGHRS and YFSETQ. The CDR3 length is 14 residues. CDR3 protein: CASSKGSSGNTIYF. CDR3 DNA: TGCGCCAGCAGCAAAGGGAGCTCTGGAAACACCATATATTTT.

This clonotype was seen ten or more times. V and J are TRBV6-1 and TRBJ2-7; D is undetermined. Trimming took 6 bases from V and 3 from J, leaving 18 bases between them. This CDR3 spans 15 amino acids. CDR1 is MNHNS and CDR2 is SASEGT in the germline V gene. The CDR3 nucleotides are TGTGCCAGCAGCCCGCAGCAAGGCAGCCGCTACGAGCAGTACTTC. This translates into CASSPQQGSRYEQYF.

This clonotype was observed a few times. The chain carries TRBV7-2 and TRBJ2-7; D is undetermined. Between the trimmed V and J ends, which lost 5 bases and 0 bases, there was a span of 11 bases. The germline gives CDR1 SGHTA, CDR2 FQGNSA. The CDR3 is 14 residues long. CDR3 region: CASSRKWGSYEQYF. For the CDR3, the DNA is TGTGCCAGCAGCCGTAAGTGGGGCTCCTACGAGCAGTACTTC.

This clonotype has a handful of counts. This chain uses TRBV10-3 with TRBJ1-5; perhaps TRBD1 as D (5 bases). Between the trimmed V and J ends, which lost 9 bases and 2 bases, there was a span of 8 bases. Germline V gives CDR1 ENHRY, CDR2 SYGVKD. CDR3 size: 12 residues. CDR3 DNA: TGTGCCATTGGACAAGGCAATCAGCCCCAGCATTTT. Protein sequence: CAIGQGNQPQHF.

The J gene is TRBJ1-6, the V gene TRBV5-5, with D unresolved. Trimming pared 2 bases from V and 11 bases from J, leaving 8 bases between. The CDR3 has 12 residues. The germline V gene has CDR1 SGHKS and CDR2 YYEKEE (reference sequence). The CDR3 nucleotides are TGTGCCAGCAGCTTTTCTAAGCCACCCCTCCACTTT. Translation: CASSFSKPPLHF.

This clonotype has just a few counts. The V call is TRBV4-1, the J call TRBJ1-5; TRBD1 aligns across 10 bases. CDR1 and CDR2 (germline): MGHRA, YSYEKL. J was trimmed by 4 bases and V by 1 base; bases with no gene match: 4. This CDR3 contains 16 residues. The CDR3 is CASSQGQGARNQPQHF. For the CDR3, the DNA is TGCGCCAGCAGCCAAGGACAGGGGGCGAGGAATCAGCCCCAGCATTTT.

This chain links TRBV15 with TRBJ2-1; TRBD2 aligns across 7 bases. Looked up from germline, CDR1 is LNHNV and CDR2 is YYDKDF (reference sequence). V lost 1 base, J lost 2 bases, and 2 bases stayed unmatched. The CDR3 extends over 15 amino acids. The CDR3 DNA reads as TGTGCCACCAGCAGAGGTGCGGGGGCCTACAATGAGCAGTTCTTC. This encodes CATSRGAGAYNEQFF.